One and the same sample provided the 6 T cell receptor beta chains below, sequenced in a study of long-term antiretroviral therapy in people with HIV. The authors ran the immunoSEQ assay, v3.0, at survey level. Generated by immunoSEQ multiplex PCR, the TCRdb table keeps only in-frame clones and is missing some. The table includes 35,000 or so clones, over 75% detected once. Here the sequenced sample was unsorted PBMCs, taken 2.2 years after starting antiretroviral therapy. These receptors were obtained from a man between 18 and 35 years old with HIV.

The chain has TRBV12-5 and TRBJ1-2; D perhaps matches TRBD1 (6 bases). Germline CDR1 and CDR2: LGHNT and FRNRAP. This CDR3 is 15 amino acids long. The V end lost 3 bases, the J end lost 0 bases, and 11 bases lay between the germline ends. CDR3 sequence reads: CASGFLGGTNYGYTF. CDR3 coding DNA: TGTGCTAGTGGTTTTTTAGGGGGAACTAACTATGGCTACACCTTC.

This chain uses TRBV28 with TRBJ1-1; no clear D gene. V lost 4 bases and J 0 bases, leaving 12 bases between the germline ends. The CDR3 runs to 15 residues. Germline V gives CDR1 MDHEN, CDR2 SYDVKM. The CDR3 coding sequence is TGTGCCAGCAGTTCGCCCGGTGGCATGAACACTGAAGCTTTCTTT. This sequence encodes CASSSPGGMNTEAFF.

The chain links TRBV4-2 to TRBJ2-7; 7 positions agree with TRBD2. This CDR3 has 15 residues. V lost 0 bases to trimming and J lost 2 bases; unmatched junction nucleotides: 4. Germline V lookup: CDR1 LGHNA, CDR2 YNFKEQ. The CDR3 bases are TGTGCCAGCAGCCAAGATCGTGGGAGGGCCTACGAGCAGTACTTC. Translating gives CASSQDRGRAYEQYF.

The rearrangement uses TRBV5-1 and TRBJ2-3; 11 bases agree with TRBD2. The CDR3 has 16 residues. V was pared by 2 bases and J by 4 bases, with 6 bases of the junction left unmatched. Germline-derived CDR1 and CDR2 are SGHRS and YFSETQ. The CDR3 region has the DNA TGCGCCAGCAGCTTCACTAGCGGGAGACGCGCAGATACGCAGTATTTT. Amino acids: CASSFTSGRRADTQYF. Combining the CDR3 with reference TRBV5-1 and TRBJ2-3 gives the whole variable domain KAGVTQTPRYLIKTRGQQVTLSCSPISGHRSVSWYQQTPGQGLQFLFEYFSETQRNKGNFPGRFSGRQFSNSRSEMNVSTLELGDSALYLCASSFTSGRRADTQYFGPGTRLTVL.

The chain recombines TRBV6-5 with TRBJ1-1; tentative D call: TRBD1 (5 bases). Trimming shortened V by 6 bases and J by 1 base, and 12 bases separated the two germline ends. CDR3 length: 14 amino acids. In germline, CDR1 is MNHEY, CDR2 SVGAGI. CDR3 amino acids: CASSRQLSNTEAFF. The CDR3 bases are TGTGCCAGCAGCCGACAGCTATCGAACACTGAAGCTTTCTTT.

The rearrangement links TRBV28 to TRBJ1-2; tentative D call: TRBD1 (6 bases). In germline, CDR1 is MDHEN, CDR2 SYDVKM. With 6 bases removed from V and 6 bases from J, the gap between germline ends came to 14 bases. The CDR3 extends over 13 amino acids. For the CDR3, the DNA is TGTGCCAGCAGGATACAGGGATTCCATGGCTACACCTTC. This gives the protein CASRIQGFHGYTF.